There are many counts of the clone carrying this T cell receptor (beta chain). The data were obtained in a study of Graves' ophthalmopathy and Graves' hyperthyroidism. RNA transcripts served as template for amplifying TCR beta CDR3 sequences. The library came from an HTBI-primed first-round RT-PCR and a second-round multiplex PCR. Via MiXCR, TCRdb re-called the multiplex PCR reads, giving one row per CDR3 protein. The repertoire holds 650,000 to 800,000 distinct CDR3 sequences, with roughly 39% as singletons. The V and J ends lost 0 bases and 9 bases respectively, with 14 bases between them. CDR1 is SQVTM and CDR2 is ANQGSEA in the germline V gene. The CDR3 loop spans 13 amino acids.

The sample comprised peripheral blood. This clonotype was sampled from an adult man with Graves' ophthalmopathy. J is TRBJ2-5 and V is TRBV29-1, with TRBD2 as a possible D gene (5 bases). The CDR3 DNA follows: TGCAGCGTTGAAGAGGTGGATCCCGGGGCCCAGTACTTC. Translation: CSVEEVDPGAQYF.